This T cell receptor (beta chain) was identified in a study of cytomegalovirus exposure and HLA in healthy donors. Overall study findings and caveats: The study found most TCR sequences rare, yet found some public TCRs in many donors.

PCR involved 60 Vbeta and 13 Jbeta primers. How the authors handled the data: Unique TCR beta chains totaled 80 million to 100 million in a later count, with approximately 10 million of them shared. Profiling relied on immunoSEQ multiplex PCR, and the TCRdb table lists in-frame clones only, not all of them. D and trimming come from the DNA, and the V and J calls and clone size come from that table. The sample records about 180,000 clones, 72% being singletons. Turning to this clone: Its antigen remains unidentified.

Absent from the records is this donor's CMV serostatus. The material sequenced was PBMCs. This receptor was taken from a human donor in good health.

The CDR3 region is CASSPWTGLEAFF. CDR3 nucleotide sequence: TGTGCCAGCAGCCCTTGGACAGGTCTTGAAGCTTTCTTT. The J gene is TRBJ1-1, the V gene TRBV7-2, with 7 nucleotides matching TRBD1. V dropped 5 bases and J dropped 7; count of bases not matched to a gene: 7. This CDR3 is 13 amino acids long. Germline V CDR1 and CDR2: SGHTA, FQGNSA.